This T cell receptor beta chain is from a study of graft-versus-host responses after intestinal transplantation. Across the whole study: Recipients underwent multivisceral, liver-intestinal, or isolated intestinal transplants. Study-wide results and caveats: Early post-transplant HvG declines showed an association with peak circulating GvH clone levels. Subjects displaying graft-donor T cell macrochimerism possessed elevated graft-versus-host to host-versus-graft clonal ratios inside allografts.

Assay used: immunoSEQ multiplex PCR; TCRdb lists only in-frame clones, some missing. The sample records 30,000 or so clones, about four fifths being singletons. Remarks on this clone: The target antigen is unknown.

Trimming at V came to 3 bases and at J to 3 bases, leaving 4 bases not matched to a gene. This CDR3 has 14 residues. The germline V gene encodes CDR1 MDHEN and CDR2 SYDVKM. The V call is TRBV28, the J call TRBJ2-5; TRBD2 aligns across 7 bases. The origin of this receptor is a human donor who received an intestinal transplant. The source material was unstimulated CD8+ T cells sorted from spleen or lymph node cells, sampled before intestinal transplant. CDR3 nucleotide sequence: TGTGCCAGCAGTTTTCTGGCGGGGGAAGAGACCCAGTACTTC. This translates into CASSFLAGEETQYF.